Described below is a single TCR beta chain sequence and its context. The target antigen is unknown. The CDR3 is 12 residues long. The germline CDR1 and CDR2 sequences are KGHSH and LQKENI. Trimming pared 2 bases from V and 10 bases from J, leaving 11 bases between. These data belong to a study of tumor-infiltrating lymphocytes in localized non-small cell lung cancer. Study-level findings and limits: T-cell fraction did not differ between immunotypes IM1 and IM2. Different pieces of the same tissue were used for each assay. Tumors had more T cell infiltration than uninvolved lung, per TCRbeta sequencing and CD3 counts.

The assay was immunoSEQ multiplex PCR, and TCRdb's table has in-frame clones only and misses some. The repertoire has around 12,000 clones, roughly 85% of them found once; the top ten carry 6.5% to 10%. The chain recombines TRBV18 with TRBJ1-1, with D unclear. This clonotype originated in a human donor with non-small cell lung cancer. The specimen was uninvolved lung tissue not adjacent to the tumor. Here the CDR3 reads CASSPELRVAFF. CDR3 DNA: TGTGCCAGCTCACCAGAACTACGGGTAGCTTTCTTT.